The 18 T cell receptor beta chains presented below share a single source sample, sequenced in a study of CD8 T cells in Susac syndrome. Reverse transcription of roughly 0.5 to 1 ug RNA was carried out with random hexamers. MiXCR was run by TCRdb on the immunoSEQ multiplex PCR reads, yielding one entry per CDR3 protein. The sample carries a few hundred thousand distinct CDR3 sequences, 80% to 95% recorded once. Input material: CD8+ T cells from PBMCs. These receptors were obtained from a human donor with multiple sclerosis.

The V gene is TRBV4-2, the J gene TRBJ2-7; weak D call: TRBD1 (6 bases). The CDR3 runs 16 residues. V was pared by 4 bases and J by 1 base, with 17 bases between. Germline V gives CDR1 LGHNA, CDR2 YNFKEQ. CDR3 region: CASSPEGGGSSYEQYF. DNA for the CDR3: TGTGCCAGCAGCCCCGAAGGGGGTGGGTCATCCTACGAGCAGTACTTC.

This chain connects TRBV21-1 to TRBJ1-1; TRBD1 is the table's D call, not checked against the DNA. TRBV21-1 corresponds to a pseudogene. CDR3 length equals 14 residues. The CDR3 protein is CASSKGQMNTEAFF. The CDR3 coding sequence is TGTGCCAGCAGCAAGGGACAAATGAACACTGAAGCTTTCTTT.

This rearrangement joins TRBV12-3 or TRBV12-4 to TRBJ1-1, with 9 bases that match TRBD1. The CDR3 spans 15 residues. V shed 5 bases and J 8 bases; nucleotides not matched to a gene: 12. This chain's CDR3 is CASSPGTGRRLEAFF. CDR3 in DNA: TGTGCCAGCAGTCCCGGGACAGGGAGACGCCTCGAAGCTTTCTTT.

V is TRBV12-3 or TRBV12-4 and J is TRBJ2-7; the match to TRBD1 covers 8 bases. V lost 4 bases and J lost 2; bases outside the gene matches: 7. The CDR3 contains 15 residues. The CDR3 nucleotides read TGTGCCAGCAGTTCCAAGACAGGGGATACCTACGAGCAGTACTTC. It specifies CASSSKTGDTYEQYF.

The chain carries TRBV30 and TRBJ1-4; no definite D call. The germline V gene has CDR1 GTSNPN and CDR2 SVGIG (reference sequence). The V end lost 1 base, the J end lost 6 bases, and 6 bases lay between the germline ends. The CDR3 totals 12 residues. For the CDR3, the DNA is TGTGCCTGGAGTGGGGTTTATGAAAAACTGTTTTTT. Translating it yields CAWSGVYEKLFF.

The chain couples TRBV6-4 to TRBJ2-7; the D gene is possibly TRBD1 (6 bases). The CDR3 has 14 residues. The germline V and J ends were trimmed by 2 bases and 2 bases, with 10 bases remaining between them. The germline CDR1 and CDR2 sequences are MRHNA and SNTAGT. The CDR3 loop is CASSDVGHPYEQYF. As DNA, the CDR3 is TGTGCCAGCAGTGACGTGGGACACCCCTACGAGCAGTACTTC.

The V gene is TRBV30, the J gene TRBJ1-1; TRBD1 matches at 7 bases. From germline, CDR1 is GTSNPN and CDR2 SVGIG (reference sequence). Germline trimming cut 3 bases from V and 0 bases from J; bases unmatched to any gene: 4. This CDR3 has 14 amino acids. The CDR3 protein is CAWRMGQLNTEAFF. The CDR3 DNA follows: TGTGCCTGGAGAATGGGACAGCTGAACACTGAAGCTTTCTTT.

The rearrangement links TRBV18 to TRBJ1-3; possible D gene TRBD1, 5 bases. Trimming stripped 3 bases from V and 7 bases from J, with 10 bases between. From germline, CDR1 is KGHSH and CDR2 LQKENI. The CDR3 totals 13 residues. CDR3 in amino acids: CASSPGQGNTIYF. CDR3 coding DNA: TGTGCCAGCTCACCCGGACAAGGGAACACCATATATTTT.

Written as DNA, the CDR3 is TGTGCCAGCACCTTCGGGGCCCCTTACGAGCAGTACTTC. This gives the protein CASTFGAPYEQYF. V usage is TRBV21-1 and J usage is TRBJ2-7; TRBD2 was called by the table and not checked on the DNA. TRBV21-1 is listed as a pseudogene. This CDR3 region has 13 residues.

This clonotype was seen a few times. This sequence joins TRBV6-2 or TRBV6-3 and TRBJ2-4; 8 bases agree with TRBD1. The CDR3 extends over 14 amino acids. CDR1 and CDR2 from the germline V gene are MNHEY and SVGEGT. The V and J ends lost 2 bases and 9 bases, in that order; junction bases with no gene match: 6. DNA for the CDR3: TGTGCCAGCAGTTACAGGACAGGGTATACCATTCAGTACTTC. It is translated as CASSYRTGYTIQYF.

The V call is TRBV5-1, the J call TRBJ1-2; 11 bases align to TRBD1. Germline assignment: CDR1 SGHRS and CDR2 YFSETQ. The CDR3 spans 17 residues. The V gene end was trimmed by 4 bases and the J gene end by 0 bases; junction bases not matched to a gene: 8. The CDR3 sequence is CASSPDPGQGANYGYTF. CDR3 sequence (DNA): TGCGCCAGCAGCCCCGACCCGGGACAGGGGGCTAACTATGGCTACACCTTC.

This clonotype was detected once. This chain uses TRBV7-9 with TRBJ2-5; D is ambiguous. This CDR3 has 15 amino acids. Per germline, CDR1 SEHNR and CDR2 FQNEAQ (reference sequence). V dropped 4 bases and J dropped 1 base, with 13 bases sitting between them. This CDR3 reads CASSYGGGSQETQYF. The DNA for the CDR3 is TGTGCCAGCAGCTACGGCGGCGGATCCCAAGAGACCCAGTACTTC.

The chain joins TRBV3-1 to TRBJ2-7, with unresolved D. The CDR3 has 16 amino acids. Germline CDR1 is LGHDT and CDR2 is YNNKEL (reference sequence). The ends were cut back, 0 bases at V and 5 bases at J, with 17 bases in the middle. The CDR3 DNA follows: TGTGCCAGCAGCCAAGACCCTCGGGTAATGACACACGAGCAGTACTTC. It codes for CASSQDPRVMTHEQYF.

The chain combines TRBV6-7 with TRBJ2-2; D possibly uses TRBD1 or TRBD2 (5 bases each). TRBV6-7 is labeled an ORF, and its function is uncertain. This CDR3 comprises 14 residues. V shed 6 bases and J shed 6 bases, with 14 bases lying between them. The CDR3 here is CASSPQRGPGELFF. The CDR3 DNA is TGTGCCAGCAGCCCCCAGAGGGGCCCCGGGGAGCTGTTTTTT.

The chain joins TRBV6-2 or TRBV6-3 to TRBJ2-1; D is uncertain. Germline V gene sequence: CDR1 MNHEY, CDR2 SVGEGT. Trimming took 0 bases from V and 6 from J, leaving 6 bases between them. The CDR3 sequence is 13 residues long. The CDR3 DNA is TGTGCCAGCAGTTACTCGTCCATCAATGAGCAGTTCTTC. It is translated as CASSYSSINEQFF.

The DNA for the CDR3 is TGCAGTGCTCCTGTGGGGGTCGAGCAGTACTTC. Its translation is CSAPVGVEQYF. The rearrangement uses TRBV20-1 and TRBJ2-7; D is perhaps TRBD1 or TRBD2 (5 bases each). Trimming took 5 bases from V and 6 from J, leaving 11 bases between them. The CDR3 has 11 amino acids. The germline V gene encodes CDR1 DFQATT and CDR2 SNEGSKA (reference sequence).

The chain employs TRBV19 and TRBJ2-3, with D possibly TRBD2 on 5 matching bases. This CDR3 is built from 15 residues. Trimming pared 7 bases from V and 4 bases from J, leaving 18 bases between. Germline lookup yields CDR1 LNHDA and CDR2 SQIVND (reference sequence). The CDR3 loop reads CASKVEGLTADTQYF. As DNA, the CDR3 is TGTGCCAGTAAGGTGGAAGGACTCACTGCAGATACGCAGTATTTT.

The chain has TRBV5-1 and TRBJ2-7; D unclear. This CDR3 is built from 12 residues. Trimming removed 4 bases at V and 0 bases at J, with 5 bases between. Germline CDR1 is SGHRS and CDR2 is YFSETQ. The CDR3: CASSVPSYEQYF. In nucleotides, the CDR3 is TGCGCCAGCAGCGTCCCCTCCTACGAGCAGTACTTC. The entire variable domain, with the rest obtained from reference TRBV5-1 and TRBJ2-7, is as follows: KAGVTQTPRYLIKTRGQQVTLSCSPISGHRSVSWYQQTPGQGLQFLFEYFSETQRNKGNFPGRFSGRQFSNSRSEMNVSTLELGDSALYLCASSVPSYEQYFGPGTRLTVT.